The 8 T cell receptor beta chains below were found in one sample sequenced in a study of lymphopenia after photon versus proton radiotherapy. Profiling relied on immunoSEQ multiplex PCR, and the TCRdb table lists in-frame clones only, not all of them. The sample yields roughly 150,000 clones, approximately 86% seen once. The material was peripheral blood, obtained from a patient treated with photon-based radiotherapy. These receptors were taken from a man aged 45-60 years with gastric cancer.

This chain uses TRBV5-4 with TRBJ2-1, with TRBD2 as a possible D gene (6 bases). In germline, CDR1 is SGHNT, CDR2 YYREEE (reference sequence). Trimming pared 0 bases from V and 0 bases from J, leaving 10 bases between. The CDR3 length is 16 residues. DNA for the CDR3: TGTGCCAGCAGCTTGGTTCCGGGACTCTCCTACAATGAGCAGTTCTTC. It yields the protein CASSLVPGLSYNEQFF. Full variable domain (outside the CDR3, taken from reference TRBV5-4 and TRBJ2-1): ETGVTQSPTHLIKTRGQQVTLRCSSQSGHNTVSWYQQALGQGPQFIFQYYREEENGRGNFPPRFSGLQFPNYSSELNVNALELDDSALYLCASSLVPGLSYNEQFFGPGTRLTVL.

The chain is built from TRBV7-9 and TRBJ2-7; 14 bases are a match to TRBD2. This CDR3 has 18 residues. Germline V gene data show CDR1 as SEHNR and CDR2 as FQNEAQ (reference sequence). V lost 2 bases, J lost 0 bases, and 6 bases stayed unmatched. Here the CDR3 reads CASSLPTSGRGFSYEQYF. In nucleotides, the CDR3 is TGTGCCAGCAGCTTACCGACTAGCGGGAGGGGTTTCTCCTACGAGCAGTACTTC.

This chain uses TRBV18 with TRBJ2-1; perhaps TRBD1 as D (5 bases). The CDR3 sequence is 15 residues long. CDR1 and CDR2 (germline): KGHSH, LQKENI. With 1 base removed from V and 0 bases from J, the gap between germline ends came to 7 bases. The CDR3 DNA reads as TGTGCCAGCTCACCACTGCAGGGCTCCTACAATGAGCAGTTCTTC. It is translated as CASSPLQGSYNEQFF.

This chain links TRBV25-1 with TRBJ2-7; 7 bases map to TRBD1. Germline lookup yields CDR1 MGHDK and CDR2 SYGVNS. The CDR3 runs 13 residues. Trimming at V came to 6 bases and at J to 3 bases, leaving 5 bases not matched to a gene. The CDR3 nucleotides read TGTGCCAGCAGATCCAGGGGGAACTACGAGCAGTACTTC. Its translation is CASRSRGNYEQYF.

The J gene is TRBJ1-3, the V gene TRBV30, with TRBD1 as a possible D gene (6 bases). V lost 2 bases and J 4 bases, leaving 18 bases between the germline ends. CDR1 and CDR2 (germline): GTSNPN, SVGIG (reference sequence). This CDR3 has 16 amino acids. In nucleotides, the CDR3 is TGTGCCTGGAGTAAGGGGGGTTTAAAGTCCGGAAACACCATATATTTT. Amino acids: CAWSKGGLKSGNTIYF.

The chain uses TRBV5-6 and TRBJ2-1, with TRBD2 matching over 7 bases. The CDR3 has 16 residues. Germline assignment: CDR1 SGHDT and CDR2 YYEEEE. V gave up 0 bases and J gave up 7 bases; unmatched junction bases: 10. The CDR3 DNA reads TGTGCCAGCAGCTTGGACGGGAGGCTCTTGGGAAATGAGCAGTTCTTC. Translated: CASSLDGRLLGNEQFF.

The V call is TRBV2, the J call TRBJ2-5; TRBD2 agrees at 8 bases. Germline CDR1 SNHLY, CDR2 FYNNEI. With V trimmed by 0 bases and J by 2 bases, 8 bases remained unmatched. This CDR3 spans 17 amino acids. CDR3: CASSEATGLGGQETQYF. As DNA, the CDR3 is TGTGCCAGCAGTGAAGCAACGGGACTAGGGGGGCAAGAGACCCAGTACTTC.

The V call is TRBV18, the J call TRBJ2-3; no firm D call. This CDR3 comprises 14 residues. The germline V gene has CDR1 KGHSH and CDR2 LQKENI. Between the trimmed V and J ends, which lost 4 bases and 1 base, there was a span of 9 bases. The CDR3 region has the DNA TGTGCCAGCTCACGCGGTTGGGGCACAGATACGCAGTATTTT. Translating gives CASSRGWGTDTQYF. Drawing the rest from reference TRBV18 and TRBJ2-3, the complete variable domain is NAGVMQNPRHLVRRRGQEARLRCSPMKGHSHVYWYRQLPEEGLKFMVYLQKENIIDESGMPKERFSAEFPKEGPSILRIQQVVRGDSAAYFCASSRGWGTDTQYFGPGTRLTVL.